The T cell receptor beta chain described here comes from a study of blood T cell repertoires in COVID-19. On the study more broadly: Researchers got acute and convalescent COVID-19 samples from the United States, Italy and Spain. Sample material is recorded as cDNA or gDNA derived from T cells, B-cell-depleted T cells, or PBMCs.

Only a few counts were recorded for this clone. Original data processing: Amplification of reference gene primers provided the estimated nucleated cell counts. Sequencing used immunoSEQ multiplex PCR; TCRdb keeps in-frame clones, though not all of them. The DNA gave D and trimming, while V, J and clone size come from that table. Among 110,000 to 150,000 clones listed, 65% to 85% were seen once. The receptor was derived from a woman aged 50 to 65 with acute or convalescent COVID-19. Sequenced input: peripheral blood.

This CDR3 reads CASCPIASSGNTIYF. CDR3 coding DNA: TGTGCCAGTTGTCCAATCGCGAGCTCTGGAAACACCATATATTTT. This chain connects TRBV19 to TRBJ1-3, with no clear D. Looked up from germline, CDR1 is LNHDA and CDR2 is SQIVND (reference sequence). The V end lost 8 bases, the J end lost 0 bases, and 14 bases lay between the germline ends. The CDR3 has 15 residues. Looking up the rest from reference TRBV19 and TRBJ1-3 gives the full variable domain: DGGITQSPKYLFRKEGQNVTLSCEQNLNHDAMYWYRQDPGQGLRLIYYSQIVNDFQKGDIAEGYSVSREKKESFPLTVTSAQKNPTAFYLCASCPIASSGNTIYFGEGSWLTVV.